This T cell receptor (beta chain) was sequenced for a study of PD-1 blockade in classical Hodgkin lymphoma. Study-level results: Healthy donors reportedly exceeded newly diagnosed patients in baseline TCR diversity.

About this clone: Antigen specificity is unknown.

The time point: newly diagnosed, previously untreated cHL patient sample. It was PBMCs in newly diagnosed, untreated classical Hodgkin lymphoma that served as comparison. Assay used: immunoSEQ multiplex PCR; TCRdb lists only in-frame clones, some missing. The data contain around 43,000 clones, roughly 91% of them seen just once; the ten biggest clones take up roughly 5.3%. This clonotype was obtained from a human donor with classical Hodgkin lymphoma. Sample: peripheral blood mononuclear cells (PBMCs).

CDR3 in amino acids: CASSSGTSGRAIRETQYF. The CDR3 region has the DNA TGTGCCAGCAGTTCAGGGACTAGCGGGAGGGCCATACGAGAGACCCAGTACTTC. The chain links TRBV28 to TRBJ2-5, with 16 nucleotides matching TRBD2. The J segment lost 4 bases and the V segment lost 4 bases, leaving 9 bases of the junction unmatched. CDR3 length: 18 amino acids. Germline V gene data show CDR1 as MDHEN and CDR2 as SYDVKM.